This TCR beta chain emerged from a study of T-cell memory formation after mild COVID-19. Overall study context: Largely, TCR clusters stayed within a single donor.

There are 14 residues in the CDR3. Per germline, CDR1 DFQATT and CDR2 SNEGSKA (reference sequence). Trimming pared 5 bases from V and 6 bases from J, leaving 18 bases between. Researchers used 5'RACE with constant-segment primers to make TCR alpha and TCR beta cDNA libraries that carry sample barcodes and UMIs. TCRdb reprocessed the 5' RACE reads with MiXCR, giving one entry per CDR3 protein. The sample contains over 350,000 distinct CDR3 sequences, more than 15% of which appear only once. Study-wide results and caveats: From day 15 to 85, contracting clones were balanced between CD4 and CD8, whereas later expanders leaned toward CD4+.

With respect to this clonotype: The antigen remains undetermined.

Sequencing input: PBMCs or a T cell subset sorted from them (not recorded which). This receptor was obtained from a man in his late teens or twenties who had mild COVID-19 (a few samples of this study predate the infection). Cell type and time point are not known. The rearrangement joins TRBV20-1 to TRBJ2-3, with D possibly matching TRBD1 (5 bases). CDR3 sequence: CSAPPSASGDTQYF. In nucleotides, the CDR3 is TGCAGTGCTCCCCCCAGCGCCTCAGGGGATACGCAGTATTTT.